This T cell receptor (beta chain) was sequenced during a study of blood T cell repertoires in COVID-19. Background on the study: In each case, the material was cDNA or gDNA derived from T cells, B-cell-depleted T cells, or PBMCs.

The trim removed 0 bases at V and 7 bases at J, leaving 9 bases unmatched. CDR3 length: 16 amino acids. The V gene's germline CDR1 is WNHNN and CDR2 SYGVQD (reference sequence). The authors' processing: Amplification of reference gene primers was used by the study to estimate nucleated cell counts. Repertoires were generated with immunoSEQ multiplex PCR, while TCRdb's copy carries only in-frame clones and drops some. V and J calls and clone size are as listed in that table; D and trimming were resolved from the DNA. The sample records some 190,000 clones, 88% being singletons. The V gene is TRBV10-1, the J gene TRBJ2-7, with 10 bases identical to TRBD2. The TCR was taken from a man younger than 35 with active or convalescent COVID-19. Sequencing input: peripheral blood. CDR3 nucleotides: TGCGCCAGCAGTGAGTCGCCCCTAGCGGGAGTTCGGGAGCAGTACTTC. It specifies CASSESPLAGVREQYF.